Below are 27 T cell receptor beta chains sequenced from a single sample in a study of long-term antiretroviral therapy in people with HIV. At survey level, the immunoSEQ assay was run in its v3.0 version. Measured with immunoSEQ multiplex PCR; TCRdb has only the in-frame clones, and not every one. In the table there are approximately 7,000 clones, approximately 85% of which are singletons. The sample here was unsorted PBMCs, taken 3.7 years after starting antiretroviral therapy. The receptor set was obtained from a woman aged 50 to 60 with HIV.

The rearrangement links TRBV7-2 to TRBJ2-5; D is undetermined. Germline V lookup: CDR1 SGHTA, CDR2 FQGNSA. The V end was cut by 6 bases, the J end by 5 bases, with 10 bases between. This CDR3 has 12 residues. CDR3 region: CASRDLGETQYF. The CDR3 region has the DNA TGTGCCAGCAGGGACCTTGGGGAGACCCAGTACTTC.

This chain connects TRBV11-2 to TRBJ1-4; tentatively, D is TRBD1 (5 bases). Germline V CDR1 and CDR2: SGHAT, FQNNGV. V was cut by 1 base and J by 7 bases, with 7 bases left in between. This CDR3 spans 13 amino acids. The CDR3 nucleotides read TGTGCCAGCAGCTTAGGGGGGGTTGAAAAACTGTTTTTT. Its protein is CASSLGGVEKLFF.

The V call is TRBV6-1, the J call TRBJ1-1, with TRBD1 matching over 7 bases. The length of the CDR3 is 14 residues. The V and J ends lost 5 bases and 11 bases, in that order; junction bases with no gene match: 14. The germline V gene has CDR1 MNHNS and CDR2 SASEGT. The CDR3 region is CASSTQGSLEGAFF. CDR3 nucleotide sequence: TGTGCCAGCAGTACACAGGGGTCTCTAGAGGGGGCTTTCTTT.

This chain links TRBV9 with TRBJ2-5; 7 nucleotides agree with TRBD2. CDR3 length: 15 residues. After removal of 0 bases from V and 5 bases from J, the junction contained 7 bases not matched to a gene. Germline CDR1 SGDLS, CDR2 YYNGEE. CDR3 in amino acids: CASSVGGGIGETQYF. The CDR3 DNA is TGTGCCAGCAGCGTAGGGGGGGGGATTGGGGAGACCCAGTACTTC.

The rearrangement joins TRBV5-4 to TRBJ2-1; no firm D call. The V gene's germline CDR1 is SGHNT and CDR2 YYREEE (reference sequence). This CDR3 contains 14 residues. The germline V and J ends were trimmed by 6 bases and 0 bases, with 10 bases remaining between them. For the CDR3, the DNA is TGTGCCAGCACCGTGGAGAGCTCCTACAATGAGCAGTTCTTC. As protein: CASTVESSYNEQFF.

This clone was detected only a few times. The chain employs TRBV19 and TRBJ2-7, with D perhaps matching TRBD2 (6 bases). Trimming pared 1 base from V and 1 base from J, leaving 8 bases between. This CDR3 has 14 amino acids. Germline assignment: CDR1 LNHDA and CDR2 SQIVND (reference sequence). The CDR3 DNA reads as TGTGCCAGTAGTATAGTCGGGGGATCCTACGAGCAGTACTTC. Protein product: CASSIVGGSYEQYF.

The gene calls are TRBV5-1 and TRBJ2-3; D remains ambiguous. Trimming took 0 bases from V and 6 from J, leaving 5 bases between them. CDR1 and CDR2 (germline): SGHRS, YFSETQ. The CDR3 has 12 amino acids. The DNA of the CDR3 is TGCGCCAGCAGCTTGGTGGGGGATACGCAGTATTTT. Residues: CASSLVGDTQYF. Combining the CDR3 with reference TRBV5-1 and TRBJ2-3 gives the whole variable domain KAGVTQTPRYLIKTRGQQVTLSCSPISGHRSVSWYQQTPGQGLQFLFEYFSETQRNKGNFPGRFSGRQFSNSRSEMNVSTLELGDSALYLCASSLVGDTQYFGPGTRLTVL.

This clone was seen a few times. The chain has TRBV6-5 and TRBJ1-1; 9 bases match TRBD1. Trimming removed 4 bases from V and 10 bases from J; junction bases left unmatched: 4. CDR3 size: 12 residues. The germline CDR1 and CDR2 sequences are MNHEY and SVGAGI. The CDR3 sequence: CASSFGQGIAFF. The CDR3 DNA reads TGTGCCAGCAGTTTCGGACAGGGGATAGCTTTCTTT.

The V call is TRBV6-5, the J call TRBJ2-2; tentative D call: TRBD2 (5 bases). The CDR3 has 11 amino acids. Germline CDR1 MNHEY, CDR2 SVGAGI. V was clipped by 6 bases and J by 9 bases, with 8 bases between them. CDR3 nucleotide sequence: TGTGCCAGCAGGGCGGGTCGGGAGCTGTTTTTT. Its protein product is CASRAGRELFF.

This clone was observed a single time. The chain combines TRBV18 with TRBJ2-1; 14 bases agree with TRBD2. The CDR3 runs to 16 residues. Germline V lookup: CDR1 KGHSH, CDR2 LQKENI. Trimming cost V 3 bases and J 9 bases; bases outside gene matches: 7. The CDR3 nucleotides are TGTGCCAGCTCACCTCCGGGGACTAGCGGGAGTATTGAGCAGTTCTTC. Translated, it gives CASSPPGTSGSIEQFF.

The chain is built from TRBV4-2 and TRBJ2-7; D is possibly TRBD2 (5 bases). The germline V and J ends were trimmed by 1 base and 6 bases, with 16 bases remaining between them. From germline, CDR1 is LGHNA and CDR2 YNFKEQ. This CDR3 has 15 residues. CDR3 bases: TGTGCCAGCAGCCAAGTACACGGGGATGTTCTCGAGCAGTACTTC. Protein product: CASSQVHGDVLEQYF.

This clone appeared once. This chain uses TRBV29-1 with TRBJ2-5; no definite D call. The CDR3 spans 12 residues. Trimming removed 3 bases at V and 4 bases at J, with 9 bases between. The germline V gene has CDR1 SQVTM and CDR2 ANQGSEA. The CDR3 here is CSVEYQIETQYF. CDR3 DNA: TGCAGCGTTGAGTATCAGATAGAGACCCAGTACTTC.

The genes are TRBV5-1 and TRBJ2-1; D not resolved. V lost 0 bases and J lost 0, with 7 bases in between. This CDR3 comprises 15 residues. Per germline, CDR1 SGHRS and CDR2 YFSETQ. CDR3 region: CASSLARSSYNEQFF. The CDR3 DNA reads TGCGCCAGCAGCTTGGCTCGAAGCTCCTACAATGAGCAGTTCTTC.

V and J are TRBV29-1 and TRBJ2-3; the D is unclear. Per germline, CDR1 SQVTM and CDR2 ANQGSEA. The CDR3 loop spans 13 amino acids. Trimming pared 0 bases from V and 0 bases from J, leaving 4 bases between. The CDR3 DNA follows: TGCAGCGTTGAAGAAAGGAGCACAGATACGCAGTATTTT. This gives the protein CSVEERSTDTQYF.

This clone showed up just a few times. The rearrangement links TRBV10-3 to TRBJ2-7, with D possibly TRBD1 on 5 matching bases. From germline, CDR1 is ENHRY and CDR2 SYGVKD. The CDR3 is 14 residues long. V lost 2 bases to trimming and J lost 3 bases, with 11 bases between them. CDR3 nucleotides: TGTGCCATCAGTGAGCCGTTGACAGACTACGAGCAGTACTTC. Its translation is CAISEPLTDYEQYF.

This chain links TRBV4-1 with TRBJ2-2; D is undetermined. Germline V CDR1 and CDR2: MGHRA, YSYEKL. With 5 bases removed from V and 4 bases from J, the gap between germline ends came to 8 bases. The CDR3 sequence is 13 residues long. CDR3 in DNA: TGCGCCAGCAGCTATACTTTCACCGGGGAGCTGTTTTTT. This gives the protein CASSYTFTGELFF.

V and J are TRBV7-2 and TRBJ2-5, with D hard to call. V shed 2 bases and J shed 6 bases, with 1 base lying between them. The germline gives CDR1 SGHTA, CDR2 FQGNSA. The CDR3 is 10 amino acids. The CDR3 loop is CASSLQTQYF. For the CDR3, the DNA is TGTGCCAGCAGCTTACAGACCCAGTACTTC.

This clone occurred a few times. In DNA form, the CDR3 reads TGTGCCAGCAGCTTAGGGGGCTGGGGCACCGGGGAGCTGTTTTTT. This encodes CASSLGGWGTGELFF. The rearrangement uses TRBV11-3 and TRBJ2-2, with D perhaps TRBD1 (5 bases). The length of the CDR3 is 15 residues. Trimming took 1 base from V and 4 from J, leaving 10 bases between them. Germline assignment: CDR1 SGHNT and CDR2 YENEEA.

V and J are TRBV7-9 and TRBJ1-3; a weak D match, TRBD1 (6 bases). Deletions cut 1 base from V and 1 base from J, with 11 bases between. From germline, CDR1 is SEHNR and CDR2 FQNEAQ (reference sequence). This CDR3 is 16 amino acids long. CDR3 protein: CASSLGGGSSGNTIYF. Written as DNA, the CDR3 is TGTGCCAGCAGCTTAGGGGGGGGCTCTTCTGGAAACACCATATATTTT.

This clone was picked up one time. The chain employs TRBV28 and TRBJ2-1, with TRBD2 matching over 7 bases. CDR1 MDHEN and CDR2 SYDVKM come from the germline V gene. This CDR3 is built from 17 residues. With V trimmed by 7 bases and J by 1 base, 13 bases remained unmatched. The CDR3 region is CASTPGGVVGSYNEQFF. In nucleotides, the CDR3 is TGTGCCAGCACACCGGGAGGAGTCGTTGGGTCCTACAATGAGCAGTTCTTC.

This sequence joins TRBV29-1 and TRBJ1-2, with D possibly TRBD1 on 5 matching bases. Looked up from germline, CDR1 is SQVTM and CDR2 is ANQGSEA. The CDR3 has 14 residues. V lost 5 bases and J 8 bases, leaving 21 bases between the germline ends. The CDR3 nucleotides are TGCAGCGTTAAGGGAACAGGTCCAACGGGGGGCTACACCTTC. Translated, it gives CSVKGTGPTGGYTF.

This clone was observed a few times. This chain uses TRBV6-5 with TRBJ2-7; D might be TRBD2 (7 bases). The CDR3 loop spans 15 amino acids. Germline V gene sequence: CDR1 MNHEY, CDR2 SVGAGI. V lost 2 bases to trimming and J lost 3 bases, with 14 bases between them. For the CDR3, the DNA is TGTGCCAGCAGTTACGGCGGGGGCTTGAGCTACGAGCAGTACTTC. Protein product: CASSYGGGLSYEQYF.

V usage is TRBV7-3 and J usage is TRBJ2-7; 9 nucleotides line up with TRBD1. CDR3 length equals 15 residues. Germline V gene data show CDR1 as SGHTA and CDR2 as FQGTGA. The trim removed 4 bases at V and 2 bases at J, leaving 6 bases unmatched. The CDR3 region is CASSSGTGRAYEQYF. The CDR3 region has the DNA TGTGCCAGCAGCTCTGGGACAGGGCGCGCCTACGAGCAGTACTTC.

This chain connects TRBV28 to TRBJ2-7; 8 nucleotides align to TRBD2. Trimming cost V 3 bases and J 2 bases; bases outside gene matches: 9. CDR1 and CDR2 (germline): MDHEN, SYDVKM. The CDR3 loop spans 16 amino acids. In DNA, the CDR3 is TGTGCCAGCAGTTTCACCCTTAGCGGGACTACCTACGAGCAGTACTTC. Protein: CASSFTLSGTTYEQYF. Drawing the rest from reference TRBV28 and TRBJ2-7, the complete variable domain is DVKVTQSSRYLVKRTGEKVFLECVQDMDHENMFWYRQDPGLGLRLIYFSYDVKMKEKGDIPEGYSVSREKKERFSLILESASTNQTSMYLCASSFTLSGTTYEQYFGPGTRLTVT.

The rearrangement links TRBV5-4 to TRBJ2-3, with D tentatively TRBD2 (5 bases). Germline V lookup: CDR1 SGHNT, CDR2 YYREEE (reference sequence). The CDR3 is 13 amino acids. The V end lost 2 bases, the J end lost 6 bases, and 10 bases lay between the germline ends. Here the CDR3 reads CASSLGRVDTQYF. In DNA form, the CDR3 reads TGTGCCAGCAGCTTAGGGCGGGTTGATACGCAGTATTTT.

CDR3: CASTGGGGETQYF. Written as DNA, the CDR3 is TGTGCCAGCACCGGGGGCGGCGGGGAGACCCAGTACTTC. The chain couples TRBV9 to TRBJ2-5; D may be TRBD1 or TRBD2 (6 bases each). This CDR3 region has 13 residues. The V gene lost 6 bases and the J gene lost 5 bases, with 14 bases spanning the gap. CDR1 SGDLS and CDR2 YYNGEE come from the germline V gene.

The table lists this clone with a count of one. The rearrangement links TRBV2 to TRBJ2-5; the D call may be TRBD1 or TRBD2 (5 bases each). CDR1 is SNHLY and CDR2 is FYNNEI in the germline V gene. V lost 10 bases to trimming and J lost 2 bases, with 32 bases between them. CDR3 length: 19 residues. The CDR3 reads CAMTNRQRIEREGQETQYF. The CDR3 bases are TGTGCCATGACGAACCGACAGCGGATAGAACGAGAGGGGCAAGAGACCCAGTACTTC.